The 7 T cell receptor beta chains presented below share a single source sample, sequenced in a study of shared clonotypes between healthy human individuals. Some clones are missing from TCRdb's copy, which holds only in-frame ones; the method was immunoSEQ multiplex PCR. The sample records fewer than 1.4 million clones, about 84% being singletons. What was sequenced was memory CD4+ T cells from PBMCs. The subset was: CD45RA-negative fraction. These TCRs come from a young man in good health. Some clones in this sample may be carry-over from other donors' samples.

This clone was recorded at least ten times. CDR3 nucleotide sequence: TGCAGCGTTTACGTGGAGTCCTACGAGCAGTACTTC. It is translated as CSVYVESYEQYF. The V and J genes are TRBV29-1 and TRBJ2-7; no reliable D call. Trimming took off 5 bases at V and 1 base at J, with 9 bases between the two ends. Germline V gives CDR1 SQVTM, CDR2 ANQGSEA. This CDR3 comprises 12 residues.

The V and J genes are TRBV7-2 and TRBJ2-1; 8 nucleotides match TRBD1. CDR3 size: 14 residues. CDR1 is SGHTA, CDR2 FQGNSA, per germline. Trimming removed 1 base from V and 10 bases from J; junction bases left unmatched: 6. This CDR3 reads CASSLGGTGKEQFF. The CDR3 bases are TGTGCCAGCAGCTTAGGCGGGACAGGTAAGGAGCAGTTCTTC.

The chain uses TRBV9 and TRBJ2-1; the D gene is possibly TRBD1 (6 bases). Trimming cost V 0 bases and J 6 bases, with 10 bases left between them. Germline-derived CDR1 and CDR2 are SGDLS and YYNGEE. The CDR3 runs 14 residues. The CDR3 nucleotides are TGTGCCAGCAGCGTAGGGGGGCTGAGCAATGAGCAGTTCTTC. Translation gives CASSVGGLSNEQFF.

The chain links TRBV2 to TRBJ1-1; D perhaps matches TRBD1 (5 bases). The CDR3 extends over 13 amino acids. Germline CDR1 is SNHLY and CDR2 is FYNNEI. The V end lost 6 bases, the J end lost 3 bases, and 11 bases lay between the germline ends. DNA of the CDR3: TGTGCCAGCAGCCTCAGAGGGGACACTGAAGCTTTCTTT. It yields the protein CASSLRGDTEAFF.

Only one count was recorded for this clone. V is TRBV18 and J is TRBJ2-1, with TRBD2 matching over 11 bases. The CDR3 is made up of 17 amino acids. Looked up from germline, CDR1 is KGHSH and CDR2 is LQKENI. V gave up 2 bases and J gave up 3 bases; unmatched junction bases: 6. The CDR3 spells CASSPWTSGFGYNEQFF. The CDR3 DNA sequence: TGTGCCAGCTCACCATGGACTAGCGGGTTCGGCTACAATGAGCAGTTCTTC.

There are a few counts of this clone. This chain joins TRBV7-9 and TRBJ1-1; TRBD1 matches 10 bases. CDR1 is SEHNR, CDR2 FQNEAQ, per germline (reference sequence). V shed 5 bases and J 4 bases; nucleotides not matched to a gene: 7. The CDR3 loop spans 15 amino acids. CDR3 DNA: TGTGCCAGCAGCCAATGGGACAGGGGAGGCACTGAAGCTTTCTTT. This translates into CASSQWDRGGTEAFF.

The chain has TRBV29-1 and TRBJ2-1; tentatively, D is TRBD1 (5 bases). Germline CDR1 is SQVTM and CDR2 is ANQGSEA. This CDR3 region has 13 residues. Trimming cost V 4 bases and J 6 bases, with 13 bases left between them. Written as DNA, the CDR3 is TGCAGCGTTGTTGGACACGGGCGCAATGAGCAGTTCTTC. As protein: CSVVGHGRNEQFF.